Listed below are T cell receptor beta chains from one sample, sequenced in a study of a mutant IDH1 vaccine in newly diagnosed glioma. TCRdb keeps only in-frame clones here, not all; method: immunoSEQ multiplex PCR. The sample lists 100,000 to 150,000 clones; about four fifths were seen once. These receptors lack a known antigen. The source material was PBMCs, sampled from a glioma patient whose treatment included an IDH1 peptide vaccine. The receptors come from a man aged 35 to 55 with glioma. The CDR3 runs from the conserved cysteine through the conserved F or W. The order of the fields is D gene, V gene, clone size, J gene, CDR3 DNA, CDR3 protein. The D gene is left open where the match is weak. Only some rows state a clone size, as once, few, many or a class for expanded clones.

d_gene: .; v_gene: TRBV5-1; abundance: .; j_gene: TRBJ2-7; CDR3nt: TGCGCCAGCAGCTTAGGGGTCGACTACGAGCAGTACTTC; CDR3aa: CASSLGVDYEQYF
d_gene: .; v_gene: TRBV7-9; abundance: once; j_gene: TRBJ1-2; CDR3nt: TGTGCCAGCAGTTCGTCGGAGTCCTATGGCTACACCTTC; CDR3aa: CASSSSESYGYTF
d_gene: TRBD1; v_gene: TRBV14; abundance: .; j_gene: TRBJ1-1; CDR3nt: TGTGCCAGCAGCCAAGGCCAGGGGGCAAACACTGAAGCTTTCTTT; CDR3aa: CASSQGQGANTEAFF
d_gene: TRBD1; v_gene: TRBV7-2; abundance: .; j_gene: TRBJ1-2; CDR3nt: TGTGCCAGCAGCTTCAGGACAGGGGGGAGCTATGGCTACACCTTC; CDR3aa: CASSFRTGGSYGYTF
d_gene: .; v_gene: TRBV19; abundance: .; j_gene: TRBJ1-1; CDR3nt: TGTGCCAGTAGTATTTTCAGGTCGGACACTGAAGCTTTCTTT; CDR3aa: CASSIFRSDTEAFF
d_gene: TRBD1; v_gene: TRBV6-5; abundance: .; j_gene: TRBJ2-7; CDR3nt: TGTGCCAGCAGTTATTCCTCGGGACAGAGGGCGTACGAGCAGTACTTC; CDR3aa: CASSYSSGQRAYEQYF
d_gene: .; v_gene: TRBV7-2; abundance: .; j_gene: TRBJ1-3; CDR3nt: TGTGCCAGCAGCTCCAGGGCATTCTCTGGAAACACCATATATTTT; CDR3aa: CASSSRAFSGNTIYF
d_gene: .; v_gene: TRBV29-1; abundance: .; j_gene: TRBJ2-7; CDR3nt: TGCAGCGTGGGAGGAGTCTCCTACGAGCAGTACTTC; CDR3aa: CSVGGVSYEQYF
d_gene: TRBD1; v_gene: TRBV5-1; abundance: .; j_gene: TRBJ1-1; CDR3nt: TGCGCCAGCAGCTTGTGGGGGAACAGGGGGCAGCTCACTGAAGCTTTCTTT; CDR3aa: CASSLWGNRGQLTEAFF
d_gene: TRBD2; v_gene: TRBV4-3; abundance: .; j_gene: TRBJ2-2; CDR3nt: TGCGCCAGCAGCCAAGATGACGGGCTAGCGGACGTGGCCGGGGAGCTGTTTTTT; CDR3aa: CASSQDDGLADVAGELFF
d_gene: TRBD2; v_gene: TRBV7-3; abundance: .; j_gene: TRBJ2-3; CDR3nt: TGTGCCAGCAGCTTAACCAGCCTAGCGGGAGTGTGGACAGATACGCAGTATTTT; CDR3aa: CASSLTSLAGVWTDTQYF
d_gene: .; v_gene: TRBV4-2; abundance: .; j_gene: TRBJ1-5; CDR3nt: TGTGCCAGCAGCCAAGAAGGAACCGCCATTCCTCAGCCCCAGCATTTT; CDR3aa: CASSQEGTAIPQPQHF
d_gene: .; v_gene: TRBV9; abundance: .; j_gene: TRBJ2-7; CDR3nt: TGTGCCAGCAGCGTAGTAGGCAGCTCCTACGAGCAGTACTTC; CDR3aa: CASSVVGSSYEQYF
d_gene: .; v_gene: TRBV5-8; abundance: .; j_gene: TRBJ2-1; CDR3nt: TGTGCCAGCAGCCTGGGAGTCGAGCAGTTCTTC; CDR3aa: CASSLGVEQFF
d_gene: .; v_gene: TRBV5-6; abundance: once; j_gene: TRBJ1-2; CDR3nt: TGTGCCAGCAGCGCGGGACCCTATGGCTACACCTTC; CDR3aa: CASSAGPYGYTF
d_gene: .; v_gene: TRBV5-1; abundance: .; j_gene: TRBJ2-5; CDR3nt: TGCGCCAGCAGCTTGGTGGAGACCCAGTACTTC; CDR3aa: CASSLVETQYF
d_gene: .; v_gene: TRBV9; abundance: .; j_gene: TRBJ2-2; CDR3nt: TGTGCCAGCAGCGCCCGCCCGACCGGGGAGCTGTTTTTT; CDR3aa: CASSARPTGELFF
d_gene: TRBD2; v_gene: TRBV5-4; abundance: .; j_gene: TRBJ2-1; CDR3nt: TGTGCCAGCACCATTGAGGGTGCGGGAGGGTACAATGAGCAGTTCTTC; CDR3aa: CASTIEGAGGYNEQFF
d_gene: .; v_gene: TRBV7-2; abundance: few; j_gene: TRBJ2-1; CDR3nt: TGTGCCAGCAGCTTAGGTTGGGGATCTTATCACAATGAGCAGTTCTTC; CDR3aa: CASSLGWGSYHNEQFF
d_gene: .; v_gene: TRBV10-2; abundance: .; j_gene: TRBJ1-1; CDR3nt: TGCGCCAGCAGTGAGTCAAGGAACACTGAAGCTTTCTTT; CDR3aa: CASSESRNTEAFF
d_gene: .; v_gene: TRBV18; abundance: .; j_gene: TRBJ1-1; CDR3nt: TGTGCCAGCTCACTGAAAGGAGGGACTGAAGCTTTCTTT; CDR3aa: CASSLKGGTEAFF
d_gene: TRBD2; v_gene: TRBV5-4; abundance: .; j_gene: TRBJ2-2; CDR3nt: TGTGCCAGCAGATCCGGGACTAGCGCCCCCGGGGAGCTGTTTTTT; CDR3aa: CASRSGTSAPGELFF
d_gene: .; v_gene: TRBV9; abundance: .; j_gene: TRBJ2-7; CDR3nt: TGTGCCAGCAGCCCCCGAGTTGGGTACGAGCAGTACTTC; CDR3aa: CASSPRVGYEQYF
d_gene: .; v_gene: TRBV5-1; abundance: few; j_gene: TRBJ1-1; CDR3nt: TGCGCCAGCAGCTTGGAAAGGGTAACTGAAGCTTTCTTT; CDR3aa: CASSLERVTEAFF
d_gene: .; v_gene: TRBV9; abundance: .; j_gene: TRBJ1-1; CDR3nt: TGTGCCAGCAGCGCCCGACCTGTGGGGGGACTTCGGGGCACTGAAGCTTTCTTT; CDR3aa: CASSARPVGGLRGTEAFF
d_gene: TRBD1; v_gene: TRBV15; abundance: .; j_gene: TRBJ2-6; CDR3nt: TGTGCCACCAGCAGGGCTCCGGGACAGGGGGCGCGTGGGGCCAACGTCCTGACTTTC; CDR3aa: CATSRAPGQGARGANVLTF
d_gene: .; v_gene: TRBV19; abundance: .; j_gene: TRBJ1-2; CDR3nt: TGTGCCAGTAGTTCCCAACAGGGTTACTATGGCTACACCTTC; CDR3aa: CASSSQQGYYGYTF
d_gene: TRBD1; v_gene: TRBV6-5; abundance: .; j_gene: TRBJ2-7; CDR3nt: TGTGCCAGCCGGGACAGCAAAACCTACGAGCAGTACTTC; CDR3aa: CASRDSKTYEQYF
d_gene: .; v_gene: TRBV6-6; abundance: few; j_gene: TRBJ1-2; CDR3nt: TGTGCCAGCAGTTACAAGGGGGAAGGCTACACCTTC; CDR3aa: CASSYKGEGYTF
d_gene: .; v_gene: TRBV28; abundance: few; j_gene: TRBJ1-5; CDR3nt: TGTGCCAGCAGTTCAGGGGCCCTAGCCCAGCATTTT; CDR3aa: CASSSGALAQHF
d_gene: TRBD2; v_gene: TRBV28; abundance: .; j_gene: TRBJ2-3; CDR3nt: TGTGCCAGCACGGGGGGAGGGAGAACAGATACGCAGTATTTT; CDR3aa: CASTGGGRTDTQYF
d_gene: .; v_gene: TRBV2; abundance: .; j_gene: TRBJ2-3; CDR3nt: TGTGCCAGAACTCGGGGATGGGGCACAGATACGCAGTATTTT; CDR3aa: CARTRGWGTDTQYF
d_gene: TRBD1; v_gene: TRBV5-1; abundance: .; j_gene: TRBJ1-6; CDR3nt: TGCGCCAGCAGCTTGGCAGGAGGGGGCAGGTCACCCCTCCACTTT; CDR3aa: CASSLAGGGRSPLHF
d_gene: .; v_gene: TRBV6-1; abundance: few; j_gene: TRBJ1-1; CDR3nt: TGTGCCAGCATTAATACTGAAGCTTTCTTT; CDR3aa: CASINTEAFF
d_gene: .; v_gene: TRBV19; abundance: once; j_gene: TRBJ1-5; CDR3nt: TGTGCCAGTACCCTCGAGGTAGCTAGCAATCAGCCCCAGCATTTT; CDR3aa: CASTLEVASNQPQHF
d_gene: TRBD1; v_gene: TRBV4-2; abundance: .; j_gene: TRBJ1-2; CDR3nt: TGTGCCAGCAGCCAGGGAAGTACGCGACAGGGTTTTCGTGGCTACACCTTC; CDR3aa: CASSQGSTRQGFRGYTF
d_gene: .; v_gene: TRBV19; abundance: .; j_gene: TRBJ1-6; CDR3nt: TGTGCCAGTAGTGAGGGGCGCACCTTAAATCGTTCACCCCTCCACTTT; CDR3aa: CASSEGRTLNRSPLHF
d_gene: .; v_gene: TRBV10-3; abundance: few; j_gene: TRBJ1-5; CDR3nt: TGTGCCATCAGTGAGTACAGAAATCAGCCCCAGCATTTT; CDR3aa: CAISEYRNQPQHF
d_gene: .; v_gene: TRBV4-2; abundance: .; j_gene: TRBJ1-2; CDR3nt: TGTGCCAGCAGCCAAGAAGTGGGCGGGGAGCGGGGCTACACCTTC; CDR3aa: CASSQEVGGERGYTF
d_gene: TRBD2; v_gene: TRBV6-5; abundance: .; j_gene: TRBJ2-3; CDR3nt: TGTGCCAGCGGATTGACTAGCGGGATGGATACGCAGTATTTT; CDR3aa: CASGLTSGMDTQYF
d_gene: TRBD1; v_gene: TRBV29-1; abundance: .; j_gene: TRBJ2-7; CDR3nt: TGCAGCGTTTTAGACAGGGGGCCCCGGGACGAGCAGTACTTC; CDR3aa: CSVLDRGPRDEQYF
d_gene: .; v_gene: TRBV6-5; abundance: .; j_gene: TRBJ1-2; CDR3nt: TGTGCCAGCAGTTACGGTGCTGGGGTAGGCTATGGCTACACCTTC; CDR3aa: CASSYGAGVGYGYTF
d_gene: .; v_gene: TRBV5-4; abundance: .; j_gene: TRBJ2-7; CDR3nt: TGTGCCAGCAGCTCGCCGGATAACTACGAGCAGTACTTC; CDR3aa: CASSSPDNYEQYF
d_gene: .; v_gene: TRBV10-2; abundance: .; j_gene: TRBJ1-6; CDR3nt: TGCGCCAGCAGGGGGCGGGGGGATAATAATTCACCCCTCCACTTT; CDR3aa: CASRGRGDNNSPLHF
d_gene: TRBD2; v_gene: TRBV27; abundance: once; j_gene: TRBJ2-5; CDR3nt: TGTGCCAGCAGTGATAGCGGGTGGAGGAAGACCCAGTACTTC; CDR3aa: CASSDSGWRKTQYF
d_gene: .; v_gene: TRBV27; abundance: .; j_gene: TRBJ1-2; CDR3nt: TGTGCCAGCCGCCGCCTAAAAGGGGATGGCTACACCTTC; CDR3aa: CASRRLKGDGYTF
d_gene: TRBD1; v_gene: TRBV10-3; abundance: few; j_gene: TRBJ1-2; CDR3nt: TGTGCCATCTCCCTCCGGGACAGGGCAGCGGATGGCTACACCTTC; CDR3aa: CAISLRDRAADGYTF